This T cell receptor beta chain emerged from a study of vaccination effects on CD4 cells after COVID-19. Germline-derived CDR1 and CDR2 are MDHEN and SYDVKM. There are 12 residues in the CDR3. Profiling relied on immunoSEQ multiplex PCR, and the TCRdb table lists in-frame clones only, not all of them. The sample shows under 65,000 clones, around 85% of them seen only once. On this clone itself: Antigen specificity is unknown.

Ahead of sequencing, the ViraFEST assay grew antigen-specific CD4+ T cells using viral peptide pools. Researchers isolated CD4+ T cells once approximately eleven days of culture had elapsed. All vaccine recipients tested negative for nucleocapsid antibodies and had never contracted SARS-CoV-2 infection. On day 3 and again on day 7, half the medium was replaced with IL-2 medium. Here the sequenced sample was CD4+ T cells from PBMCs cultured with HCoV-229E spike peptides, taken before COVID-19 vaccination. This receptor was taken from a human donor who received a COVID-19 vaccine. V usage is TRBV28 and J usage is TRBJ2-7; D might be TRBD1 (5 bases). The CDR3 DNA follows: TGTGCAACAGCGTCGCAGGGCTACGAGCAGTACGTC. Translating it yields CATASQGYEQYV.